Each of the 24 T cell receptor beta chains below was sequenced from the same sample in a study of Graves' ophthalmopathy and Graves' hyperthyroidism. The study amplified TCR beta CDR3 regions using RNA transcripts. Following a first-round RT-PCR that used HTBI primers, a second-round multiplex PCR was carried out. TCRdb re-derived calls from the multiplex PCR reads in MiXCR, one entry per CDR3 protein. Counted here are some 360,000 distinct CDR3 sequences, about a sixth occurring once; the ten biggest clones make up 2.4%. Material: peripheral blood. All receptors derive from an adult woman with stable Graves' hyperthyroidism.

Ten or more counts support this clonotype. The gene calls are TRBV10-3 and TRBJ1-6; 8 bases agree with TRBD1. Germline V gives CDR1 ENHRY, CDR2 SYGVKD. The CDR3 sequence is 14 residues long. V was pared by 6 bases and J by 7 bases, with 5 bases of the junction left unmatched. The chain's CDR3 is CAISLQGANSPLHF. DNA of the CDR3: TGTGCCATCAGCCTTCAGGGGGCAAATTCACCCCTCCACTTT.

The gene calls are TRBV12-3 or TRBV12-4 and TRBJ1-1; no definite D call. Deletions cut 6 bases from V and 0 bases from J, with 8 bases between. The CDR3 has 13 amino acids. The CDR3 protein is CASRAEMNTEAFF. Written as DNA, the CDR3 is TGTGCCAGCAGGGCCGAAATGAACACTGAAGCTTTCTTT.

The sample holds many counts of this clonotype. V usage is TRBV5-1 and J usage is TRBJ2-7, with 9 positions matching TRBD1. J gave up 3 bases and V 1 base, and 8 bases lay outside the gene matches. The CDR3 contains 16 residues. Germline-derived CDR1 and CDR2 are SGHRS and YFSETQ. The CDR3 spells CASSLRGTGFLYEQYF. DNA of the CDR3: TGCGCCAGCAGCTTGCGCGGGACAGGGTTCCTCTACGAGCAGTACTTC.

The sample holds many counts of this clonotype. The chain combines TRBV12-3 or TRBV12-4 with TRBJ2-5; tentative D call: TRBD2 (6 bases). V lost 3 bases to trimming and J lost 9 bases, with 14 bases between them. The CDR3 runs 13 residues. CDR3 sequence: CASSFWEARAQYF. The CDR3, as DNA: TGTGCCAGCAGTTTCTGGGAGGCGAGGGCCCAGTACTTC.

This clonotype showed up many times. The chain combines TRBV7-9 with TRBJ2-7; perhaps TRBD2 as D (6 bases). Germline V gene data show CDR1 as SEHNR and CDR2 as FQNEAQ (reference sequence). There are 13 residues in the CDR3. The V end lost 5 bases, the J end lost 4 bases, and 12 bases lay between the germline ends. The CDR3 reads CASSPGGAYEQYF. The CDR3 DNA is TGTGCCAGCAGCCCTGGAGGGGCATACGAGCAGTACTTC.

This clonotype was counted at least ten times. V usage is TRBV7-2 and J usage is TRBJ1-2, with 8 nucleotides matching TRBD1. Germline CDR1 is SGHTA and CDR2 is FQGNSA. The CDR3 runs to 14 residues. Trimming removed 5 bases from V and 8 bases from J; junction bases left unmatched: 10. The CDR3: CASSDPGQVVGYTF. CDR3 bases: TGTGCCAGCAGCGACCCGGGACAGGTCGTCGGCTACACCTTC.

Many counts were recorded for this clonotype. The chain combines TRBV12-3 or TRBV12-4 with TRBJ1-1; D is perhaps TRBD1 (6 bases). There are 14 residues in the CDR3. V was trimmed by 5 bases and J by 5 bases, leaving 15 bases between them. The CDR3, as DNA: TGTGCCAGCAGTCCCGGGGGGGCCGGAACTGAAGCTTTCTTT. Residues: CASSPGGAGTEAFF.

Turning to this clonotype: This may stem from a read error, because a much larger clone lies one nucleotide away. The chain links TRBV6-2 or TRBV6-3 to TRBJ2-5; 7 bases are a match to TRBD2. Germline values: CDR1 MNHEY, CDR2 SVGEGT. The CDR3 is 14 amino acids. The CDR3 bases are TGTGCCAGCAGTTGCCCTAGCGGCCAAGAGACCCAGGACTTC. Its translation: CASSCPSGQETQDF.

Many counts were recorded for this clonotype. The chain employs TRBV20-1 and TRBJ2-5, with no clear D. V was shortened by 3 bases and J by 2 bases, with 16 bases between the two germline ends. This CDR3 is built from 15 residues. CDR1 is DFQATT and CDR2 is SNEGSKA in the germline V gene (reference sequence). The CDR3, as DNA: TGCAGTGCTAGCGGGTCTCCCACCAGACAAGAGACCCAGTACTTC. Translating gives CSASGSPTRQETQYF.

This clonotype was seen a few times. The chain carries TRBV7-2 and TRBJ2-2; no clear D. Trimming took off 1 base at V and 5 bases at J, with 11 bases between the two ends. The CDR3 contains 15 residues. Germline-derived CDR1 and CDR2 are SGHTA and FQGNSA. As DNA, the CDR3 is TGTGCCAGCAGCTTAGGGGCTAGAAAAACCGGGGAGCTGTTTTTT. It is translated as CASSLGARKTGELFF.

This clonotype was recorded at least ten times. The chain carries TRBV4-1 and TRBJ2-7, with 8 bases aligning to TRBD2. The CDR3 is 16 residues long. Trimming removed 4 bases from V and 5 bases from J; junction bases left unmatched: 13. In germline, CDR1 is MGHRA, CDR2 YSYEKL. The CDR3 is CASSRVPSGSGNEQYF. Written as DNA, the CDR3 is TGCGCCAGCAGCCGAGTCCCCAGCGGGAGCGGGAACGAGCAGTACTTC.

The V call is TRBV18, the J call TRBJ2-7; 9 nucleotides match TRBD1. This CDR3 contains 16 residues. V was clipped by 3 bases and J by 2 bases; unmatched bases: 8. Germline V gives CDR1 KGHSH, CDR2 LQKENI. The CDR3 bases are TGTGCCAGCTCACCCTTCGGACAGGGGTGGACCTACGAGCAGTACTTC. Translation gives CASSPFGQGWTYEQYF.

This clonotype was seen at least ten times. Written as DNA, the CDR3 is TGCAGTGCTAGAGAGGCAGGGGGAAATTCACCCCTCCACTTT. Residues: CSAREAGGNSPLHF. The genes are TRBV20-1 and TRBJ1-6; the match to TRBD1 covers 7 bases. With V trimmed by 0 bases and J by 7 bases, 3 bases remained unmatched. This CDR3 region has 14 residues. The germline CDR1 and CDR2 sequences are DFQATT and SNEGSKA (reference sequence).

On this clonotype itself: The junction and the germline gene differ at one end; a read error may be behind it. The CDR3 reads CSGRGQPNAEAFF. The CDR3 DNA is TGCAGTGGCCGGGGACAGCCGAACGCTGAAGCTTTCTTT. V usage is TRBV20-1 and J usage is TRBJ1-1, with 7 bases fitting TRBD1. In germline, CDR1 is DFQATT, CDR2 SNEGSKA (reference sequence). The CDR3 covers 13 residues.

CDR3 nucleotide sequence: TGCGCCAGCAGCCAAATGGGGGGCTACGAGCAGTACTTC. Protein product: CASSQMGGYEQYF. The J gene is TRBJ2-7, the V gene TRBV4-3; TRBD2 might be the D (6 bases). The germline gives CDR1 LGHNA, CDR2 YSLEER. This CDR3 region has 13 residues. V lost 2 bases to trimming and J lost 3 bases, with 8 bases between them.

This clonotype has ten or more counts. The V and J genes are TRBV25-1 and TRBJ2-5; D is undetermined. Trimming removed 0 bases at V and 1 base at J, with 6 bases between. The CDR3 has 14 amino acids. Germline V gives CDR1 MGHDK, CDR2 SYGVNS. DNA of the CDR3: TGTGCCAGCAGTGAATATGGCGTCCAAGAGACCCAGTACTTC. It specifies CASSEYGVQETQYF.

A few counts support this clonotype. The chain links TRBV6-4 to TRBJ2-5, with D possibly TRBD2 on 6 matching bases. The CDR3 runs 18 residues. V lost 6 bases and J 5 bases, leaving 28 bases between the germline ends. CDR1 and CDR2 (germline): MRHNA, SNTAGT. The CDR3 sequence: CASSAGSGTLARRETQYF. The CDR3 coding sequence is TGTGCCAGCAGCGCGGGGAGTGGGACGCTAGCGAGAAGGGAGACCCAGTACTTC.

The rearrangement links TRBV24-1 to TRBJ1-2; D remains ambiguous. This CDR3 is 13 amino acids long. The V gene lost 9 bases and the J gene lost 8 bases, with 18 bases spanning the gap. Looked up from germline, CDR1 is KGHDR and CDR2 is SFDVKD. Written as DNA, the CDR3 is TGTGCCACCCGGGAAGGCAACCGTCGCGGCTACACCTTC. Translation: CATREGNRRGYTF.

This clonotype appeared a few times. V is TRBV7-8 and J is TRBJ2-2; 12 bases line up with TRBD2. The CDR3 sequence is 18 residues long. Trimming removed 5 bases from V and 3 bases from J; junction bases left unmatched: 10. Germline CDR1 and CDR2: SGHVS and FQNEAQ. CDR3 coding DNA: TGTGCCAGCAGCCCCTTCCTAGCGGGAGGGCCGTACACCGGGGAGCTGTTTTTT. Its protein product is CASSPFLAGGPYTGELFF.

This clonotype showed up many times. The chain carries TRBV7-2 and TRBJ2-7, with 8 bases aligning to TRBD2. The germline gives CDR1 SGHTA, CDR2 FQGNSA. Unmatched junction bases numbered 9, after V lost 5 bases and J lost 3 bases. The CDR3 is 15 residues long. CDR3 loop: CASSPVAGSSYEQYF. CDR3 bases: TGTGCCAGCAGCCCAGTAGCGGGAAGTAGCTACGAGCAGTACTTC.

This clonotype was picked up many times. The V call is TRBV20-1, the J call TRBJ2-5, with D possibly TRBD1 on 6 matching bases. V lost 6 bases and J lost 4, with 12 bases in between. This CDR3 is built from 12 residues. Germline lookup yields CDR1 DFQATT and CDR2 SNEGSKA (reference sequence). The CDR3 nucleotides read TGCAGTGCAGAAACAGGGAGAGAGACCCAGTACTTC. Translating it yields CSAETGRETQYF.

The CDR3 nucleotides read TGCGCCAGCAGCCATCTATTCAGGGGAAACACTGAAGCTTTCTTT. It yields the protein CASSHLFRGNTEAFF. This chain uses TRBV4-1 with TRBJ1-1; D might be TRBD1 (6 bases). The V gene's germline CDR1 is MGHRA and CDR2 YSYEKL. The CDR3 is made up of 15 amino acids. Deletions cut 3 bases from V and 2 bases from J, with 13 bases between.

The CDR3, as DNA: TGTGCCAGCAGCGTAAGGGAGGGGCCTTCGAACACCGGGGAGCTGTTTTTT. Residues: CASSVREGPSNTGELFF. V gene TRBV9 combines with J gene TRBJ2-2, with TRBD2 matching 7 bases. The CDR3 has 17 amino acids. The J segment lost 0 bases and the V segment lost 1 base, leaving 6 bases of the junction unmatched. The germline gives CDR1 SGDLS, CDR2 YYNGEE.

This clonotype was picked up a small number of times. The V call is TRBV5-5, the J call TRBJ2-5; D perhaps matches TRBD1 (6 bases). Trimming shortened V by 2 bases and J by 4 bases, and 12 bases separated the two germline ends. Germline CDR1 SGHKS, CDR2 YYEKEE (reference sequence). The CDR3 has 14 amino acids. This CDR3 reads CASSFSQGPETQYF. The CDR3 DNA reads TGTGCCAGCAGCTTTTCTCAGGGGCCAGAGACCCAGTACTTC.